Detailed here is one T cell receptor (beta chain). Its antigen is currently unknown. J lost 4 bases, V lost 7 bases, and 5 bases had no gene match. There are 14 residues in the CDR3. From germline, CDR1 is LNHNV and CDR2 YYDKDF (reference sequence). The RNA input was roughly 0.45 to 1 ug, and it was reverse transcribed with random hexamers. Amplification of TCR beta CDR3 spanned 54 Vbeta and 13 Jbeta via immunoSEQ multiplex PCR. TCRdb itself ran the immunoSEQ multiplex PCR reads through MiXCR, one entry per CDR3 protein. The sample yields about 120,000 distinct CDR3 sequences, around 94% seen once. These data are taken from a study of CD8 T cells in Susac syndrome. CD8+ and CD4+ T cells circulating in blood were sequenced for TCR beta. TEMRA cells were enriched by FACS, and CD4+ and CD8+ T cells were negatively isolated. The study, taken as a whole, reports: The study admitted that it had a relatively small number of individuals in its TCR sequencing and HLA analysis.

Sequencing was carried out using CD4+ T cells from PBMCs. The TCR was taken from a human donor in good health. The chain carries TRBV15 and TRBJ2-5, with TRBD2 identical over 11 bases. CDR3 DNA: TGTGCCACCAAACTAGCGGGAGCGGGAGAGACCCAGTACTTC. Translation gives CATKLAGAGETQYF.